The entry below describes one TCR beta chain. The target antigen is unknown. The sample comes from a study of CD8 T cells in ankylosing spondylitis. General study points: Reportedly, disease-linked clones are significantly enriched in ankylosing spondylitis patients' matched synovial fluid. Certain motif variants had earlier appeared in reactive arthritis synovial fluid and blood. What seemed typical of ankylosing spondylitis blood was a TCR beta motif built from several highly homologous variants.

The CDR3 length is 14 residues. V was shortened by 3 bases and J by 1 base, with 9 bases between the two germline ends. Germline-derived CDR1 and CDR2 are PRHDT and FYEKMQ (reference sequence). TCRdb re-derived calls from the 5' RACE reads in MiXCR, one entry per CDR3 protein. The sample gives around 480,000 distinct CDR3 sequences, 17% of which show up once; around 0.92% is in the top ten. The sequenced material came from blood, either unsorted or a sorted T cell fraction (not recorded which). This receptor was obtained from a male donor with ankylosing spondylitis. This rearrangement joins TRBV13 to TRBJ1-2; D ambiguous. The CDR3 nucleotides read TGTGCCAGCAGCTTGGGTGACGTTAACTATGGCTACACCTTC. Protein sequence: CASSLGDVNYGYTF. The variable domain in full, completed from reference TRBV13 and TRBJ1-2, reads AAGVIQSPRHLIKEKRETATLKCYPIPRHDTVYWYQQGPGQDPQFLISFYEKMQSDKGSIPDRFSAQQFSDYHSELNMSSLELGDSALYFCASSLGDVNYGYTFGSGTRLTVV.